The rows below give T cell receptor beta chains drawn from one sample of a study of blood T cell repertoires in COVID-19. The assay was immunoSEQ multiplex PCR, and TCRdb's table has in-frame clones only and misses some. In the table there are about 24,000 clones, around 92% of which are singletons. Sequencing was done on a sample of peripheral blood. The origin of the receptors is a man aged 70-80 years with active COVID-19. CDR3s include the opening cysteine and the closing phenylalanine or tryptophan. Fields, in order: D gene, clone size, J gene, V gene, CDR3 protein, CDR3 DNA. The D gene is left open where the match is weak. Some rows have no size entry. The others give once, few or many, or a class for an expanded clone.

>TRBD2|-|TRBJ2-3|TRBV3-1/TRBV3-2
CASSVAGGSTDTQYF
TGTGCCAGCAGTGTAGCGGGGGGGAGCACAGATACGCAGTATTTT
>-|once|TRBJ2-7|TRBV19
CASSIDRPPGYEQYF
TGTGCCAGTAGTATAGACAGACCCCCAGGATACGAGCAGTACTTC
>-|-|TRBJ1-2|TRBV27
CASAGEGYGYTF
TGTGCCAGCGCGGGGGAGGGCTATGGCTACACCTTC
>-|-|TRBJ1-5|TRBV4-2
CASSPTTDRPQHF
TGTGCCAGCAGCCCGACCACAGATCGGCCCCAGCATTTT
>TRBD1|-|TRBJ1-2|TRBV12-3/TRBV12-4
CASSRQGYYGYTF
TGTGCCAGCAGCCGACAGGGATACTATGGCTACACCTTC
>-|-|TRBJ2-5|TRBV9
CASSHLSGQETQYF
TGTGCCAGCAGCCACTTAAGCGGGCAAGAGACCCAGTACTTC
>-|-|TRBJ2-1|TRBV24-1
CATRPGGNNNEQFF
TGTGCCACCAGGCCCGGCGGGAATAACAATGAGCAGTTCTTC
>TRBD2|medium-sized|TRBJ2-7|TRBV11-2
CASSSLAGGPRGYEQYF
TGTGCCAGCAGCTCTCTAGCGGGGGGGCCAAGGGGCTACGAGCAGTACTTC
>-|-|TRBJ2-1|TRBV29-1
CSVSVADNEQFF
TGCAGCGTTTCCGTAGCGGACAATGAGCAGTTCTTC
>-|-|TRBJ2-2|TRBV15
CATSRNGGELFF
TGTGCCACCAGCAGGAACGGCGGGGAGCTGTTTTTT
>-|-|TRBJ1-2|TRBV15
CATSRDLGRLHVF
TGTGCCACCAGCAGAGATCTCGGGAGACTCCACGTTTTC
>-|-|TRBJ2-1|TRBV7-2
CASSLNRESYNEQFF
TGTGCCAGCAGCTTAAACCGGGAATCCTACAATGAGCAGTTCTTC
>-|-|TRBJ2-3|TRBV7-9
CASSLGSTIDTQYF
TGTGCCAGCAGCTTAGGGTCTACCATAGATACGCAGTATTTT
>-|-|TRBJ2-2|TRBV7-5
CVRRLMTGLDGELFF
TGTGTCAGAAGACTTATGACAGGGTTGGACGGGGAGCTGTTTTTT
>TRBD2|-|TRBJ2-1|TRBV6-2/TRBV6-3
CASSRTSGRGNEQFF
TGTGCCAGCAGCCGGACTAGCGGGAGGGGGAATGAGCAGTTCTTC
>-|-|TRBJ2-1|TRBV27
CASSLSQYNEQFF
TGTGCCAGCAGTTTATCTCAATACAATGAGCAGTTCTTC
>-|-|TRBJ2-5|TRBV6-5
CASSHRDRFRETQYF
TGTGCCAGCAGCCACCGAGACAGGTTCCGAGAGACCCAGTACTTC
>-|-|TRBJ1-5|TRBV24-1
CATSEAGQPRQPQHF
TGTGCCACCAGTGAGGCGGGGCAGCCTCGTCAGCCCCAGCATTTT